These T cell receptor beta chains were read from a single sample in a study of OX40 agonist ivuxolimab in advanced cancers. The repertoire was sequenced with immunoSEQ multiplex PCR; TCRdb's copy has only in-frame clones and lacks some. The sample records about 91,000 clones, 80% to 85% being singletons. Specimen: CD4+ or CD8+ T cells sorted from blood, collected in a trial of the OX40 agonist ivuxolimab. The receptors originated from an adult with an advanced solid tumor such as melanoma, head and neck, liver or kidney cancer. Both conserved end residues are part of each CDR3. Each record gives: clone size, V gene, D gene, J gene, CDR3 protein, CDR3 DNA. The D gene is left open where the match is weak. Some rows mark clone size as missing; the rest say once, few, many or name a class of expanded clone.

clone_size: NA; v_call: TRBV2; d_call: TRBD1; j_call: TRBJ2-7; cdr3_aa: CASNGGQGGEQYF; cdr3_nt: TGTGCCAGCAACGGGGGACAGGGTGGCGAGCAGTACTTC
clone_size: NA; v_call: TRBV4-1; d_call: NA; j_call: TRBJ1-4; cdr3_aa: CASSQSQEAKVRGEKLFF; cdr3_nt: TGCGCCAGCAGCCAATCACAGGAGGCTAAAGTAAGGGGTGAAAAACTGTTTTTT
clone_size: NA; v_call: TRBV4-1; d_call: NA; j_call: TRBJ2-1; cdr3_aa: CASSQDLGGAYNEQFF; cdr3_nt: TGCGCCAGCAGCCAAGATTTAGGGGGGGCCTACAATGAGCAGTTCTTC
clone_size: NA; v_call: TRBV11-1; d_call: NA; j_call: TRBJ1-4; cdr3_aa: CASSPPPGHSHQEKLFF; cdr3_nt: TGTGCCAGCAGCCCGCCCCCGGGACATTCTCACCAGGAAAAACTGTTTTTT
clone_size: NA; v_call: TRBV7-9; d_call: NA; j_call: TRBJ2-3; cdr3_aa: CASSLKGRRADTQYF; cdr3_nt: TGTGCCAGCAGCTTAAAGGGGAGGAGGGCAGATACGCAGTATTTT
clone_size: NA; v_call: TRBV4-3; d_call: NA; j_call: TRBJ2-2; cdr3_aa: CASRLSENTGELFF; cdr3_nt: TGCGCCAGTCGTCTGTCAGAGAACACCGGGGAGCTGTTTTTT
clone_size: NA; v_call: TRBV7-2; d_call: NA; j_call: TRBJ2-5; cdr3_aa: CASSLPGPQETQYF; cdr3_nt: TGTGCCAGCAGTTTGCCGGGACCCCAAGAGACCCAGTACTTC
clone_size: NA; v_call: TRBV28; d_call: NA; j_call: TRBJ1-2; cdr3_aa: CASSLRGPYGYTF; cdr3_nt: TGTGCCAGCAGTCTTCGAGGGCCCTATGGCTACACCTTC
clone_size: NA; v_call: TRBV28; d_call: NA; j_call: TRBJ1-2; cdr3_aa: CASSRPGGVNSF; cdr3_nt: TGTGCCAGCAGCCGCCCGGGAGGAGTAAACTCCTTC
clone_size: NA; v_call: TRBV28; d_call: NA; j_call: TRBJ1-2; cdr3_aa: CASSSGLDYGYTF; cdr3_nt: TGTGCCAGCAGCTCGGGACTGGACTATGGCTACACCTTC
clone_size: NA; v_call: TRBV5-1; d_call: NA; j_call: TRBJ1-1; cdr3_aa: CASNSREDTEAFF; cdr3_nt: TGCGCCAGCAACAGCCGGGAGGACACTGAAGCTTTCTTT
clone_size: NA; v_call: TRBV9; d_call: NA; j_call: TRBJ1-5; cdr3_aa: CASSSGPGSNQPQHF; cdr3_nt: TGTGCCAGCTCATCGGGGCCGGGGAGCAATCAGCCCCAGCATTTT
clone_size: once; v_call: TRBV5-1; d_call: NA; j_call: TRBJ1-2; cdr3_aa: CASTPDGYGYTF; cdr3_nt: TGCGCCAGCACCCCGGACGGCTATGGCTACACCTTC
clone_size: NA; v_call: TRBV4-3; d_call: TRBD1; j_call: TRBJ2-2; cdr3_aa: CASNVRTGSTGELFF; cdr3_nt: TGCGCCAGCAACGTCAGGACAGGGTCGACCGGGGAGCTGTTTTTT
clone_size: NA; v_call: TRBV7-2; d_call: NA; j_call: TRBJ1-4; cdr3_aa: CASSLRGSKEKLFF; cdr3_nt: TGTGCCAGCAGCTTACGGGGTAGTAAAGAAAAACTGTTTTTT
clone_size: once; v_call: TRBV18; d_call: NA; j_call: TRBJ2-7; cdr3_aa: CASSREGLSYEQYF; cdr3_nt: TGTGCCAGCTCACGAGAGGGCTTGTCCTACGAGCAGTACTTC
clone_size: NA; v_call: TRBV6-5; d_call: NA; j_call: TRBJ1-1; cdr3_aa: CASSYSWGTEAFF; cdr3_nt: TGTGCCAGCAGTTACTCGTGGGGGACTGAAGCTTTCTTT
clone_size: NA; v_call: TRBV11-3; d_call: TRBD1; j_call: TRBJ2-1; cdr3_aa: CASSSSGTGGLRNEQFF; cdr3_nt: TGTGCCAGCAGCTCCTCCGGGACAGGGGGGCTGAGGAATGAGCAGTTCTTC
clone_size: NA; v_call: TRBV30; d_call: TRBD1; j_call: TRBJ2-7; cdr3_aa: CAWAGQAYPYEQYF; cdr3_nt: TGTGCCTGGGCGGGACAGGCATATCCCTACGAGCAGTACTTC
clone_size: NA; v_call: TRBV5-1; d_call: NA; j_call: TRBJ1-2; cdr3_aa: CASSPETGSYGYTF; cdr3_nt: TGCGCCAGCAGCCCGGAGACAGGAAGCTATGGCTACACCTTC
clone_size: NA; v_call: TRBV6-1; d_call: NA; j_call: TRBJ1-2; cdr3_aa: CASTGAYGYTF; cdr3_nt: TGTGCCAGCACGGGGGCCTATGGCTACACCTTC
clone_size: NA; v_call: TRBV5-1; d_call: TRBD1; j_call: TRBJ2-7; cdr3_aa: CASSSGQGPYEQYF; cdr3_nt: TGCGCCAGCAGTTCAGGACAGGGCCCCTACGAGCAGTACTTC